This T cell receptor beta chain emerged from a study of cytomegalovirus exposure and HLA in healthy donors. Remarks on this clone: Its antigen is as yet unknown.

The CDR3 has 15 residues. Germline loops: CDR1 SGDLS, CDR2 YYNGEE. Trimming took off 3 bases at V and 1 base at J, with 12 bases between the two ends. Whole-study findings and limits: Rare TCR sequences predominated, though certain public TCRs were found in many donors. A subsequent analysis found that TCR clusters from the first cohort also tended to co-occur in the approximately 130 validation repertoires, with about 94% of cluster scores above 0.

While the first cohort had some 700 subjects, the donors belonged to the separate validation cohort of more than 95 subjects. Sequencing was performed with immunoSEQ multiplex PCR; in TCRdb, only in-frame clones are kept and a portion is missing. The sample carries fewer than 200,000 clones, approximately 83% recorded once. The rearrangement joins TRBV9 to TRBJ2-3, with D perhaps TRBD2 (5 bases). Source material: PBMCs. This sequence was found in a woman between 18 and 29 years old in good health and CMV-seropositive. The CDR3 nucleotides are TGTGCCAGCAGCGGACGGGGTATCGGCACAGATACGCAGTATTTT. Encoded protein: CASSGRGIGTDTQYF.